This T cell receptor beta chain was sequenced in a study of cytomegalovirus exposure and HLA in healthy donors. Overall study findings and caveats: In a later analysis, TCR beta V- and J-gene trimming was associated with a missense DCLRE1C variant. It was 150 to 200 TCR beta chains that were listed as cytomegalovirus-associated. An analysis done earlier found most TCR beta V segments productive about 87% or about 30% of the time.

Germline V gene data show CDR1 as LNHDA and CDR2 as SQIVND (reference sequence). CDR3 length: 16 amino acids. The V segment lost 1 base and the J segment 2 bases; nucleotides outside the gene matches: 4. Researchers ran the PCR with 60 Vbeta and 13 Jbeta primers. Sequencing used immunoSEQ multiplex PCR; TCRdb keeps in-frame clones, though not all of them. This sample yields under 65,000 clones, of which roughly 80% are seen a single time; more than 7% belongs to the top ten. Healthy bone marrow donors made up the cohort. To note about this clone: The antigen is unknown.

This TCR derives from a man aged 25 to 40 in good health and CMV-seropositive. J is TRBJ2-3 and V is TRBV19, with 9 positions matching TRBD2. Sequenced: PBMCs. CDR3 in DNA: TGTGCCAGTAGTATAGTCCCTAGCGGGGTCACAGATACGCAGTATTTT. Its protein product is CASSIVPSGVTDTQYF.